These 3 T cell receptor beta chains share one sample of origin, sequenced in a study of neurological immune-mediated disorders. One entry per CDR3 protein results from TCRdb running MiXCR on the 5' RACE reads. The table records about 84,000 distinct CDR3 sequences, around 4.5% of them present only once. The time point is: longitudinal time-point 3. The sequenced sample consisted of PBMCs. These receptors were taken from a woman aged 55-70 years with multiple sclerosis.

The table lists this clonotype with many counts. The rearrangement uses TRBV5-1 and TRBJ2-5; 7 positions match TRBD1. The CDR3 length is 14 residues. The ends lost 4 bases at V and 4 bases at J; junction bases unmatched: 7. Germline V gene sequence: CDR1 SGHRS, CDR2 YFSETQ. The CDR3 nucleotides read TGCGCCAGCAGCCTGGGAAGGGGGCGAGAGACCCAGTACTTC. Translating it yields CASSLGRGRETQYF. Together with reference TRBV5-1 and TRBJ2-5, the CDR3 gives the full variable domain: KAGVTQTPRYLIKTRGQQVTLSCSPISGHRSVSWYQQTPGQGLQFLFEYFSETQRNKGNFPGRFSGRQFSNSRSEMNVSTLELGDSALYLCASSLGRGRETQYFGPGTRLLVL.

DNA of the CDR3: TGTGCCAGCAGCTTAGATGGCGGGCCTCGCAATCAGCCCCAGCATTTT. Its translation is CASSLDGGPRNQPQHF. The chain is built from TRBV7-8 and TRBJ1-5, with D hard to call. V gave up 1 base and J gave up 2 bases, with 12 bases separating them. The germline V gene encodes CDR1 SGHVS and CDR2 FQNEAQ. This CDR3 has 16 amino acids.

This clonotype showed up many times. The chain links TRBV2 to TRBJ2-7; no clear D gene. CDR3 length: 16 amino acids. Looked up from germline, CDR1 is SNHLY and CDR2 is FYNNEI. Trimming took 4 bases from V and 3 from J, leaving 19 bases between them. The CDR3 here is CASSGGQTPPHYEQYF. The CDR3 nucleotides read TGTGCCAGCAGTGGAGGCCAAACCCCTCCACACTACGAGCAGTACTTC.